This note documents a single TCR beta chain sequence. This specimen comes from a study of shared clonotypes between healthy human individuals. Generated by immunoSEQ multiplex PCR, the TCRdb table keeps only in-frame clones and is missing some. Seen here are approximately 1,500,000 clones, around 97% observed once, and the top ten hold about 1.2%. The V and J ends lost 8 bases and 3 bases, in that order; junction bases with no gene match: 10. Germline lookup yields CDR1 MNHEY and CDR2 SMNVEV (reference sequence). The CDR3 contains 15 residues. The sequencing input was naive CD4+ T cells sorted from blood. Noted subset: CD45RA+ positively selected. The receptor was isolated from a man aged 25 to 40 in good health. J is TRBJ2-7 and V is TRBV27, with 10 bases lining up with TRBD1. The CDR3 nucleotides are TGTGCCAGCTGTACCTGGACAGGGGGAGTCTACGAGCAGTACTTC. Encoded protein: CASCTWTGGVYEQYF.